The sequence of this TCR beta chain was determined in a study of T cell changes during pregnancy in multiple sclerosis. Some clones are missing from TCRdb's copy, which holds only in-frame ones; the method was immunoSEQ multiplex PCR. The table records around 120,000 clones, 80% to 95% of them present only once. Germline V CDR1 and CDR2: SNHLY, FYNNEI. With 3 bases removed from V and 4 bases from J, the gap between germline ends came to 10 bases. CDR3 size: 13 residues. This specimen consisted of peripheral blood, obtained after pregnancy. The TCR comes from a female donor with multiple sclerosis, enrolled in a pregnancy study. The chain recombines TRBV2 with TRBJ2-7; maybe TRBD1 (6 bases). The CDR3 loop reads CASSESRGYEQYF. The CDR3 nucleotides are TGTGCCAGCAGTGAGTCCAGGGGTTACGAGCAGTACTTC.